The clone carrying this T cell receptor beta chain was found a few times. V was clipped by 4 bases and J by 1 base; unmatched bases: 1. The CDR3 runs 12 residues. Germline assignment: CDR1 SQVTM and CDR2 ANQGSEA. Profiling relied on immunoSEQ multiplex PCR, and the TCRdb table lists in-frame clones only, not all of them. The sample contains roughly 80,000 clones, over 65% of which appear only once. This entry belongs to a study of OX40 agonist ivuxolimab in advanced cancers. For the study at large: From 23 to 79 years was the age range, with a mean of roughly 64 years, and approximately 84% were male. Three patients, one with hepatocellular carcinoma and two with cutaneous melanoma, achieved partial responses.

This TCR came from an adult with an advanced solid tumor such as melanoma, head and neck, liver or kidney cancer. V usage is TRBV29-1 and J usage is TRBJ2-7; 7 bases are a match to TRBD1. The specimen comprised CD4+ or CD8+ T cells sorted from blood, sampled in a trial of the OX40 agonist ivuxolimab. As DNA, the CDR3 is TGCAGCGTTGGACAGGGATCCTACGAGCAGTACTTC. It specifies CSVGQGSYEQYF.